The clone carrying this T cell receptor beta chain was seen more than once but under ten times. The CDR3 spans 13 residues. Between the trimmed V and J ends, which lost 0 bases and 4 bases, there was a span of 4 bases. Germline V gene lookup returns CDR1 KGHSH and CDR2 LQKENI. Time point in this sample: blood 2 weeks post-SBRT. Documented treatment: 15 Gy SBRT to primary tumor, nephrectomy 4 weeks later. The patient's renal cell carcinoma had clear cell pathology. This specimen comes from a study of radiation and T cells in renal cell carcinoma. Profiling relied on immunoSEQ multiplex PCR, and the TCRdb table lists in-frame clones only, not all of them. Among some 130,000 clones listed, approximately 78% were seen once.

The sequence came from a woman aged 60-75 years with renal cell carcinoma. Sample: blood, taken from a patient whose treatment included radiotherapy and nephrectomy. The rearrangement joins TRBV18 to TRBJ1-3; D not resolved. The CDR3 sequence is CASSPPSGNTIYF. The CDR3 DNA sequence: TGTGCCAGCTCACCACCGTCGGGAAACACCATATATTTT.